This is a list of T cell receptor beta chains from one sample in a study of blood T cell repertoires in COVID-19. Profiling relied on immunoSEQ multiplex PCR, and the TCRdb table lists in-frame clones only, not all of them. The table records 60,000 to 70,000 clones, about 86% of them present only once. Sequences were obtained from peripheral blood. The receptors originated from a woman aged 60-70 years with acute or convalescent COVID-19. Each CDR3 is given with its conserved first and last residue. The D gene is left open where the match is weak. For some rows the clone size is stated as once, few or many, or as a class when expanded; others skip it.

>TRBJ1-5|TRBV28|NA|NA
TGTGCCAGCCGCAGCGGGACGGATAGCAATCAGCCCCAGCATTTT
CASRSGTDSNQPQHF
>TRBJ2-7|TRBV30|TRBD1|few
TGTGCCTGGAGTGGAGGGACAGGGGGCGTGAAGCAGTACTTC
CAWSGGTGGVKQYF
>TRBJ1-1|TRBV7-9|TRBD1|NA
TGTGCCAGCAGCCTGACAGGGTTGAACACTGAAGCTTTCTTT
CASSLTGLNTEAFF
>TRBJ1-1|TRBV2|NA|NA
NA
CASILAQNTFEAFF
>TRBJ1-3|TRBV2|NA|few
TGTGCCAGCAGTGAAATGCGTGGCTCTGGAAACACCATATATTTT
CASSEMRGSGNTIYF
>TRBJ2-7|TRBV7-9|TRBD1|few
TGTGCCAGCAGCGGGGGACAGGATTACGAGCAGTACTTC
CASSGGQDYEQYF
>TRBJ1-5|TRBV19|NA|NA
TGTGCCAGTAGGCTGATCCATCATACAGGGCAAGAGCCCCAGCATTTT
CASRLIHHTGQEPQHF
>TRBJ2-7|TRBV5-6|TRBD2|NA
TGTGCCAGCAGCCCGGGAGGCGGTACCTACGAGCAGTACTTC
CASSPGGGTYEQYF
>TRBJ1-3|TRBV18|NA|NA
TGTGCCAGCTCTCCGGGGGTCGAGAGCTCTGGAAACACCATATATTTT
CASSPGVESSGNTIYF
>TRBJ1-5|TRBV2|NA|few
TGTGCCAGCAGTGAAGACAGGTCCCATCAGCCCCAGCATTTT
CASSEDRSHQPQHF
>TRBJ2-1|TRBV7-3|NA|NA
TGTGCCAGCAGCTTGGAGGGCGCTAGCTCCTACAATGAGCAGTTCTTC
CASSLEGASSYNEQFF
>TRBJ1-1|TRBV2|NA|NA
TGTGCCAGCAGTGGTCCGGGGATGGGCACTGAAGCTTTCTTT
CASSGPGMGTEAFF
>TRBJ1-4|TRBV28|NA|few
TGTGCCAGCTTGGAGAGCGGCTATGAAAAACTGTTTTTT
CASLESGYEKLFF